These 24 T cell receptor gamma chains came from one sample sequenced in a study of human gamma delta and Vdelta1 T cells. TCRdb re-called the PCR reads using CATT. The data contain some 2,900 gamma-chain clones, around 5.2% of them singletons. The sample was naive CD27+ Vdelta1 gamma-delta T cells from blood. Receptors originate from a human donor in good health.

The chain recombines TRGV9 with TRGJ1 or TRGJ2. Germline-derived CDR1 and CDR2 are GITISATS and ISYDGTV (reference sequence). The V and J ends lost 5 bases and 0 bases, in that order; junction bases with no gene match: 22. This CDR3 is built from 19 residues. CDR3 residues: CALWGAPETNPRNYYKKLF. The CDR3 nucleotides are TGTGCCTTGTGGGGGGCCCCGGAGACCAACCCCCGGAATTATTATAAGAAACTCTTT.

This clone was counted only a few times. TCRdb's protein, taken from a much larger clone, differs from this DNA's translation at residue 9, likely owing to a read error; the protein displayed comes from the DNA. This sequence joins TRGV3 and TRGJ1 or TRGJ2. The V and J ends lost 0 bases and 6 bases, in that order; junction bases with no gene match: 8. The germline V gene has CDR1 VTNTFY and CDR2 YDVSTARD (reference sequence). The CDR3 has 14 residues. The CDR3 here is CATWDRRVAYKKLF. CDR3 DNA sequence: TGTGCCACCTGGGACAGGCGCGTCGCTTATAAGAAACTCTTT.

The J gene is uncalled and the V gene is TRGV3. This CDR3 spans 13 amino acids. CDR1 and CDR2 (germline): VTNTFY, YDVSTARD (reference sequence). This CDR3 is CATWDRVYYTKIF. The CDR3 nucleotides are TGTGCCACCTGGGACAGGGTTTATTATACCAAAATATTT.

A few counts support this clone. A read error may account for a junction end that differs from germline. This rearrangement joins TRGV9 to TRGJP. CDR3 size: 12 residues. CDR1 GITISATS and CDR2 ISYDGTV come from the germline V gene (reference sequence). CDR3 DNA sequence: TGTGCCTTGGAGGTGGATTATTATACGAAAATATTT. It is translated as CALEVDYYTKIF.

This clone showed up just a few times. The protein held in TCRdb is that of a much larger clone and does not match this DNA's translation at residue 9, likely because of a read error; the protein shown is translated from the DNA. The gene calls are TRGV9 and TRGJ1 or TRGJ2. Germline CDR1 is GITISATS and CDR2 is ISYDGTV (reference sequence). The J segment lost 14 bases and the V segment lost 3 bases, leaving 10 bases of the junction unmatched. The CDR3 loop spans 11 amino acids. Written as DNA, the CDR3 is TGTGCCTTGTGGGAGCCTCTCAAGGAACTCTTT. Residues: CALWEPLKELF.

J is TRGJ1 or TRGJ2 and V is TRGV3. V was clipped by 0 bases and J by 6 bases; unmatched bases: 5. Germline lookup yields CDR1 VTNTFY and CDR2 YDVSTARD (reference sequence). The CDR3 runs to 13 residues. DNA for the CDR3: TGTGCCACCTGGGACAGGATGGCTTATAAGAAACTCTTT. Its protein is CATWDRMAYKKLF.

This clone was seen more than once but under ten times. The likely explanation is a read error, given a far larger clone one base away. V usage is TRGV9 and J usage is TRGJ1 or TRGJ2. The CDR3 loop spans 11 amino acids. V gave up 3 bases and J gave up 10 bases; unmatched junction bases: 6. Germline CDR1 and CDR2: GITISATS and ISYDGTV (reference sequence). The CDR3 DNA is TGTGCCTTGTGGGAGCCCCTCAAGAAACTCTTT. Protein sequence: CALWEPLKKLF.

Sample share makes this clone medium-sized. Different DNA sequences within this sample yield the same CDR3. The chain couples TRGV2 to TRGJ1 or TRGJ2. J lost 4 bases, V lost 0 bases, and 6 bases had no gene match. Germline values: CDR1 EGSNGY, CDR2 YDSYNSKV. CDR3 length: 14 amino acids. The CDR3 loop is CATWDGPMYYKKLF. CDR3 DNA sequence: TGTGCCACCTGGGACGGGCCAATGTATTATAAGAAACTCTTT.

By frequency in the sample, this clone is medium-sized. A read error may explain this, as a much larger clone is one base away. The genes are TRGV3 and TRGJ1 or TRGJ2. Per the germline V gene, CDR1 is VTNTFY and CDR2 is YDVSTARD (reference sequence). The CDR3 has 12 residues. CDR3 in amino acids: CATGDRRYKKLF. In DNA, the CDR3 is TGTGCCACCGGGGACAGGCGTTATAAGAAACTCTTT.

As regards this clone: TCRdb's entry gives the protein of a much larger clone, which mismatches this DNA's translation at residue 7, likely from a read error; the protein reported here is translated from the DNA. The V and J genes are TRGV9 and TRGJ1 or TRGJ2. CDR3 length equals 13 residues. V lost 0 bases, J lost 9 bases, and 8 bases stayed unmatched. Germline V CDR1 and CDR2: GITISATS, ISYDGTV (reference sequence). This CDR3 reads CALWEVPLGKKLF. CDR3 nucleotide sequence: TGTGCCTTGTGGGAGGTGCCTTTGGGTAAGAAACTCTTT.

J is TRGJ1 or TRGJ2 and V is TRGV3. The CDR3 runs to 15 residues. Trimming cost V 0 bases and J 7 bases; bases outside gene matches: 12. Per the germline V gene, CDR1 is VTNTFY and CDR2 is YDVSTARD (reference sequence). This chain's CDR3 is CATWDRWASRYKKLF. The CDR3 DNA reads TGTGCCACCTGGGACAGGTGGGCGAGTAGATATAAGAAACTCTTT.

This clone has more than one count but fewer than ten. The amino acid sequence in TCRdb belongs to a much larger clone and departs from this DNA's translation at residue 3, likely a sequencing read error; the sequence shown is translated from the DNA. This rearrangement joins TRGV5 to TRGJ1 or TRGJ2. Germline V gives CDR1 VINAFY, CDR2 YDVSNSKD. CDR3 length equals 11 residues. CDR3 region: CASWDRRGKLF. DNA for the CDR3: TGTGCCTCCTGGGACAGGCGAGGGAAACTCTTT.

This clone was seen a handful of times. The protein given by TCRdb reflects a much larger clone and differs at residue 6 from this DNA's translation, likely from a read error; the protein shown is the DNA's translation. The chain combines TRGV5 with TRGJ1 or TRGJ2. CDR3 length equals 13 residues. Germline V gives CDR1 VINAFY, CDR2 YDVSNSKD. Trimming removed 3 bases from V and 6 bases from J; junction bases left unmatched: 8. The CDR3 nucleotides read TGTGCCACCTGGGACGGGCTACGTTATAAGAAACTCTTT. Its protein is CATWDGLRYKKLF.

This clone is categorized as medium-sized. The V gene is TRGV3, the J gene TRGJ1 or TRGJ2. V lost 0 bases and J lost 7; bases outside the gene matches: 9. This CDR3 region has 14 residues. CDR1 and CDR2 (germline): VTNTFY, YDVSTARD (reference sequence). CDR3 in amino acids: CATWDRQRGYKKLF. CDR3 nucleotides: TGTGCCACCTGGGACAGGCAAAGGGGGTATAAGAAACTCTTT.

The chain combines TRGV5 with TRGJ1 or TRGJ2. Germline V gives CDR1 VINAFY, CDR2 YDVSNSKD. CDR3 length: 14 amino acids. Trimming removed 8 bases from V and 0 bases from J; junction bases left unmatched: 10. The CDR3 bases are TGTGCCACCTTTGACATCTTGAATTATTATAAGAAACTCTTT. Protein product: CATFDILNYYKKLF.

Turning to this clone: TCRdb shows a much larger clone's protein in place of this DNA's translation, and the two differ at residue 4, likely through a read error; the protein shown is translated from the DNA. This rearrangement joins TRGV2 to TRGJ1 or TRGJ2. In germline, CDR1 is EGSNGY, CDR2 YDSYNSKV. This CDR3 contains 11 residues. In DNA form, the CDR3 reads TGTGCCACCGGGGACGGTCTGAGGAAACTCTTT. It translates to CATGDGLRKLF.

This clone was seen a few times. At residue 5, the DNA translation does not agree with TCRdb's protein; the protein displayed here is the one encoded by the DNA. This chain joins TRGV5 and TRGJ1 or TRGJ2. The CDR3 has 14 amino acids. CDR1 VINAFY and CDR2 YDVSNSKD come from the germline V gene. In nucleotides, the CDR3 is TGTGCCACCTGGGGCAGGCCTCGGCTATATAAGAAACTCTTT. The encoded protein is CATWGRPRLYKKLF.

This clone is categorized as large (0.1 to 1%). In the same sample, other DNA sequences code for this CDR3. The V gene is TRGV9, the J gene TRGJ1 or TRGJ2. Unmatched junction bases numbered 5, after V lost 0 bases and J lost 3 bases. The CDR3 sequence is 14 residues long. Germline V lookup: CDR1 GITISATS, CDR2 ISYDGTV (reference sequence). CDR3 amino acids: CALWEVRRYYKKLF. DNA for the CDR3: TGTGCCTTGTGGGAGGTGCGTCGTTATTATAAGAAACTCTTT.

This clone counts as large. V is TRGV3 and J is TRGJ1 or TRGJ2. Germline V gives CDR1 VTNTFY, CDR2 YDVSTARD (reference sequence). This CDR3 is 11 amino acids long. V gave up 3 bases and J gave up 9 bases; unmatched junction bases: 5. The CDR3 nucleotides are TGTGCCACCTGGGACTCACTTAAGAAACTCTTT. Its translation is CATWDSLKKLF.

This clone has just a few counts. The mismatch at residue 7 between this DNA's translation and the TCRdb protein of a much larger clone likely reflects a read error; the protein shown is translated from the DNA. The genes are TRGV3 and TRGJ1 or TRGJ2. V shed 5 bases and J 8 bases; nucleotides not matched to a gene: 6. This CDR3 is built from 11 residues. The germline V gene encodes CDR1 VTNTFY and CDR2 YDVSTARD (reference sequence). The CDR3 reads CATWGGDKKLF. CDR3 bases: TGTGCCACCTGGGGAGGTGATAAGAAACTCTTT.

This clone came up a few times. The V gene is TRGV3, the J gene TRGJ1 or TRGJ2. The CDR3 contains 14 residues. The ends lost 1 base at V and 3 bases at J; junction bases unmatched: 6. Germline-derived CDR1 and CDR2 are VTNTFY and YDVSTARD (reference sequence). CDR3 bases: TGTGCCACCTGGGACAGACGGGCTTATTATAAGAAACTCTTT. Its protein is CATWDRRAYYKKLF.

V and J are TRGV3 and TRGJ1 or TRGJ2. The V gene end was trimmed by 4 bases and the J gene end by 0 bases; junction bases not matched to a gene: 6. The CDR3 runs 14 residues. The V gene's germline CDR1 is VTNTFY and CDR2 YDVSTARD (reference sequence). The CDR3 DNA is TGTGCCACCTGGGATATGAAGAATTATTATAAGAAACTCTTT. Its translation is CATWDMKNYYKKLF.

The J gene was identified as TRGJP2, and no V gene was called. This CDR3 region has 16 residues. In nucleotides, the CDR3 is TGTGCCACCTGGGACGGGGGGTGGGGTAGTGATTGGATCAAGACGTTT. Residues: CATWDGGWGSDWIKTF.

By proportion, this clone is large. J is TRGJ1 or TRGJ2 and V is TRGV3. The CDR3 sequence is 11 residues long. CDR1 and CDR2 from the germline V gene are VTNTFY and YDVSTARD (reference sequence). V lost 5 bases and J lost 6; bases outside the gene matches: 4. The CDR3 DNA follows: TGTGCCACCTGGGGAGGTTATAAGAAACTCTTT. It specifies CATWGGYKKLF.